These 4 T cell receptor beta chains share one sample of origin, sequenced in a study of blood T cell repertoires in COVID-19. TCRdb keeps only in-frame clones here, not all; method: immunoSEQ multiplex PCR. There are 99,000 or so clones in the sample; about 85% occur only once, and around 4% lies in the top ten. The sample taken for sequencing was peripheral blood. Receptors were obtained from a man in his forties or fifties with acute or convalescent COVID-19.

The V and J genes are TRBV6-1 and TRBJ1-6; D not certain. The germline gives CDR1 MNHNS, CDR2 SASEGT. Trimming shortened V by 2 bases and J by 11 bases, and 19 bases separated the two germline ends. The CDR3 sequence is 16 residues long. The CDR3 DNA follows: TGTGCCAGCAGTGAAACTCTAGTCGGGGTTACCACACCCCTCCACTTT. Residues: CASSETLVGVTTPLHF.

This chain uses TRBV5-1 with TRBJ1-1; D unresolved. V lost 4 bases, J lost 4 bases, and 11 bases lay in between. Germline V gives CDR1 SGHRS, CDR2 YFSETQ. CDR3 length equals 13 residues. For the CDR3, the DNA is TGCGCCAGCAGCCGCCGGGAGTCCACTGAAGCTTTCTTT. Protein product: CASSRRESTEAFF.

The table lists this clone with a count of one. CDR3 DNA: TGTGCCAGCAGCTTGAGGGGACAGGGGGCTAACTATGGCTACACCTTC. Residues: CASSLRGQGANYGYTF. The V and J genes are TRBV5-8 and TRBJ1-2; TRBD1 agrees at 11 bases. Germline CDR1 reads SGHTS; CDR2 reads YDEGEE. CDR3 length: 16 residues. J gave up 0 bases and V 1 base, and 2 bases lay outside the gene matches. The complete variable domain, with remaining parts taken from reference TRBV5-8 and TRBJ1-2, reads EAGVTQSPTHLIKTRGQQATLRCSPISGHTSVYWYQQALGLGLQFLLWYDEGEERNRGNFPPRFSGRQFPNYSSELNVNALELEDSALYLCASSLRGQGANYGYTFGSGTRLTVV.

V gene TRBV5-1 combines with J gene TRBJ2-5; D possibly corresponds to TRBD2 (7 bases). This CDR3 contains 16 residues. V lost 3 bases and J 4 bases, leaving 19 bases between the germline ends. Per germline, CDR1 SGHRS and CDR2 YFSETQ. CDR3 in amino acids: CASSWRGSGGSETQYF. CDR3 bases: TGCGCCAGCAGCTGGAGGGGTTCGGGGGGCTCAGAGACCCAGTACTTC.